The 24 T cell receptor beta chains given below trace back to one sample, sequenced in a study of shared clonotypes between healthy human individuals. The assay was immunoSEQ multiplex PCR, and TCRdb's table has in-frame clones only and misses some. The profile shows nearly 750,000 clones, 72% of them singletons. Sequencing input: memory CD4+ T cells sorted from blood. Indicated subset: CD45RA-negative fraction. These TCRs come from a woman in her 30s in good health.

This clone came up a few times. The chain uses TRBV5-1 and TRBJ2-7, with a weak D call TRBD2 (6 bases). Germline lookup yields CDR1 SGHRS and CDR2 YFSETQ. Trimming took off 0 bases at V and 2 bases at J, with 15 bases between the two ends. This CDR3 is built from 16 residues. CDR3 nucleotide sequence: TGCGCCAGCAGCTTGGCCCCCCGACTAGACCCCTACGAGCAGTACTTC. Residues: CASSLAPRLDPYEQYF.

For this clone: Other DNA variants within this sample encode the same CDR3. This chain joins TRBV4-2 and TRBJ2-7; 9 bases fit TRBD2. With 0 bases clipped from V and 6 bases from J, the junction kept 6 bases outside the gene matches. Germline V lookup: CDR1 LGHNA, CDR2 YNFKEQ. This CDR3 is built from 15 residues. The CDR3 nucleotides are TGTGCCAGCAGCCAAGACTTAGCGGGAGTCAGCGAGCAGTACTTC. It codes for CASSQDLAGVSEQYF.

The chain joins TRBV5-4 to TRBJ1-4, with D unclear. Germline CDR1 is SGHNT and CDR2 is YYREEE (reference sequence). This CDR3 has 12 residues. Trimming left V 4 bases short and J 5 bases short, with 6 bases between. The CDR3 is CASSTQNEKLFF. The CDR3 coding sequence is TGTGCCAGCAGCACACAGAATGAAAAACTGTTTTTT. The whole variable domain, remainder taken from reference TRBV5-4 and TRBJ1-4, is ETGVTQSPTHLIKTRGQQVTLRCSSQSGHNTVSWYQQALGQGPQFIFQYYREEENGRGNFPPRFSGLQFPNYSSELNVNALELDDSALYLCASSTQNEKLFFGSGTQLSVL.

This clone occurred once. A much larger clone lies a single base off, so this may be a read error. This chain joins TRBV6-5 and TRBJ2-7; TRBD1 matches at 10 bases. The ends lost 0 bases at V and 6 bases at J; junction bases unmatched: 5. The CDR3 is 15 amino acids. Per germline, CDR1 MNHEY and CDR2 SVGAGI. The CDR3 is CASSYSGTGEFEQYF. The CDR3 DNA reads TGTGCCAGCAGTTACTCCGGGACAGGGGAGTTCGAGCAGTACTTC.

This sequence joins TRBV12-2 and TRBJ2-2; TRBD2, the D gene given by the table, was not confirmed from the DNA. TRBV12-2 is listed as a pseudogene. CDR3 length equals 14 residues. The CDR3 DNA reads as TGTGCAAGTCCCTCCAACTCGAACACCGGGGAGCTGTTTTTT. Residues: CASPSNSNTGELFF.

The chain has TRBV27 and TRBJ2-4, with D perhaps being TRBD1 or TRBD2 (6 bases each). The germline gives CDR1 MNHEY, CDR2 SMNVEV (reference sequence). The germline V and J ends were trimmed by 5 bases and 1 base, with 12 bases remaining between them. This CDR3 is 15 amino acids long. CDR3 bases: TGTGCCAGCAGTACCCAAGGGGGGGCCAAAAACATTCAGTACTTC. The encoded protein is CASSTQGGAKNIQYF.

The V call is TRBV28, the J call TRBJ2-7; the D is unclear. This CDR3 has 12 amino acids. V lost 7 bases, J lost 3 bases, and 10 bases lay in between. Looked up from germline, CDR1 is MDHEN and CDR2 is SYDVKM. The CDR3 spells CASNPSGYEQYF. The CDR3 DNA follows: TGTGCCAGCAACCCTTCGGGCTACGAGCAGTACTTC.

The chain joins TRBV2 to TRBJ1-1, with D possibly matching TRBD1 (6 bases). Germline loops: CDR1 SNHLY, CDR2 FYNNEI. There are 14 residues in the CDR3. The germline V and J ends were trimmed by 5 bases and 7 bases, with 17 bases remaining between them. The CDR3 DNA follows: TGTGCCAGCAGTACCCGACAGGCAGCAGATGAAGCTTTCTTT. It translates to CASSTRQAADEAFF. The variable domain in full, with the rest retrieved from reference TRBV2 and TRBJ1-1, is EPEVTQTPSHQVTQMGQEVILRCVPISNHLYFYWYRQILGQKVEFLVSFYNNEISEKSEIFDDQFSVERPDGSNFTLKIRSTKLEDSAMYFCASSTRQAADEAFFGQGTRLTVV.

The J gene is TRBJ2-2, the V gene TRBV18, with 12 bases that match TRBD2. CDR1 KGHSH and CDR2 LQKENI come from the germline V gene. This CDR3 spans 16 amino acids. The J segment lost 6 bases and the V segment lost 0 bases, leaving 2 bases of the junction unmatched. The CDR3 sequence: CASSPPTSGSAGELFF. In DNA form, the CDR3 reads TGTGCCAGCTCACCACCGACTAGCGGGAGCGCCGGGGAGCTGTTTTTT.

The chain employs TRBV27 and TRBJ2-2, with TRBD1 identical over 7 bases. Germline V lookup: CDR1 MNHEY, CDR2 SMNVEV (reference sequence). With V trimmed by 5 bases and J by 7 bases, 10 bases remained unmatched. CDR3 length equals 15 residues. This CDR3 reads CASSDTGAWDGELFF. In DNA, the CDR3 is TGTGCCAGCAGTGATACAGGGGCCTGGGACGGGGAGCTGTTTTTT.

V and J are TRBV10-3 and TRBJ1-4; D call uncertain. Trimming left V 3 bases short and J 8 bases short, with 10 bases between. The CDR3 runs to 13 residues. From germline, CDR1 is ENHRY and CDR2 SYGVKD. The CDR3 here is CAISDRQQEKLFF. The CDR3 DNA reads TGTGCCATCAGTGATAGGCAACAGGAAAAACTGTTTTTT.

This clone was observed a single time. This chain joins TRBV5-1 and TRBJ1-2; 9 bases fit TRBD1. V lost 0 bases to trimming and J lost 12 bases; unmatched junction nucleotides: 9. The CDR3 length is 14 residues. Per the germline V gene, CDR1 is SGHRS and CDR2 is YFSETQ. CDR3 nucleotide sequence: TGCGCCAGCAGCTTGGGGACAGGGGCAATTGGGAACACCTTC. Translation: CASSLGTGAIGNTF.

Notes on this clone: A read error may be the cause here, since a much bigger clone is one base away. Different DNA sequences within this sample yield the same CDR3. This chain joins TRBV6-1 and TRBJ1-5; D is unclear. Germline CDR1 MNHNS, CDR2 SASEGT. V lost 1 base and J lost 4, with 8 bases in between. This CDR3 is 14 amino acids long. The CDR3 DNA sequence: TGTGCCAGCAGTGAAGGGACGGGGAATCAGCCCCAGCATTTT. Encoded protein: CASSEGTGNQPQHF.

The V call is TRBV28, the J call TRBJ1-5; 8 bases are shared with TRBD1. CDR1 is MDHEN and CDR2 is SYDVKM in the germline V gene. The CDR3 length is 17 residues. V lost 2 bases, J lost 5 bases, and 11 bases stayed unmatched. Written as DNA, the CDR3 is TGTGCCAGCAGTTTAGACCCCCTACTGACAGGGGATCAGCCCCAGCATTTT. As protein: CASSLDPLLTGDQPQHF.

This rearrangement joins TRBV29-1 to TRBJ1-5; TRBD1 agrees at 10 bases. V lost 4 bases to trimming and J lost 6 bases; unmatched junction nucleotides: 3. CDR1 is SQVTM, CDR2 ANQGSEA, per germline. This CDR3 contains 13 residues. The CDR3 protein is CSVVTGGGQPQHF. Written as DNA, the CDR3 is TGCAGCGTTGTGACAGGGGGCGGTCAGCCCCAGCATTTT.

A word on this clone: This same CDR3 is encoded by further DNA sequences in the sample. CDR3 nucleotide sequence: TGTGCCAGTAGTAGGACAGGGGAAGGAGGGCAGCCCCAGCATTTT. As protein: CASSRTGEGGQPQHF. V gene TRBV19 combines with J gene TRBJ1-5; 9 nucleotides agree with TRBD1. V lost 4 bases and J lost 7; bases outside the gene matches: 8. The CDR3 spans 15 residues. CDR1 is LNHDA and CDR2 is SQIVND in the germline V gene (reference sequence).

This clone appeared a few times. The rearrangement joins TRBV19 to TRBJ1-2, with 9 nucleotides matching TRBD1. CDR1 LNHDA and CDR2 SQIVND come from the germline V gene (reference sequence). This CDR3 has 13 amino acids. The trim removed 9 bases at V and 8 bases at J, leaving 10 bases unmatched. CDR3 in amino acids: CASGGTGMRGYTF. CDR3 bases: TGTGCCAGCGGAGGGACAGGGATGCGGGGCTACACCTTC.

The gene calls are TRBV4-2 and TRBJ2-5; TRBD1 or TRBD2 may be the D gene (5 bases each). Per the germline V gene, CDR1 is LGHNA and CDR2 is YNFKEQ. There are 14 residues in the CDR3. V was trimmed by 5 bases and J by 5 bases, leaving 15 bases between them. CDR3 DNA sequence: TGTGCCAGCAGCTTGGACCTCGGGGCGGAGACCCAGTACTTC. It encodes CASSLDLGAETQYF.

For the CDR3, the DNA is TGTGCCAGTAGTCCGAGTAGCGGGAGGGCCGGCGAGACCCAGTACTTC. Translating gives CASSPSSGRAGETQYF. This chain joins TRBV19 and TRBJ2-5, with 11 bases lining up with TRBD2. The CDR3 is 16 residues long. Germline CDR1 reads LNHDA; CDR2 reads SQIVND (reference sequence). Trimming took 5 bases from V and 5 from J; bases not matched to a gene: 10.

This chain connects TRBV9 to TRBJ1-1; D remains ambiguous. This CDR3 is built from 13 residues. The V gene lost 4 bases and the J gene lost 1 base, with 8 bases spanning the gap. Germline CDR1 and CDR2: SGDLS and YYNGEE. For the CDR3, the DNA is TGTGCCAGCAGCTTGCTACAGAACACTGAAGCTTTCTTT. Protein: CASSLLQNTEAFF.

V is TRBV29-1 and J is TRBJ2-7; D could derive from TRBD1 or TRBD2 (5 bases each). CDR3 length: 13 amino acids. The V and J ends lost 2 bases and 0 bases respectively, with 8 bases between them. CDR1 is SQVTM and CDR2 is ANQGSEA in the germline V gene. The CDR3 bases are TGCAGCGTTGAAACCGGGACCTCCTACGAGCAGTACTTC. Protein: CSVETGTSYEQYF.

This clone was found a few times. The V gene is TRBV19, the J gene TRBJ2-3, with D perhaps matching TRBD1 or TRBD2 (5 bases each). V lost 7 bases, J lost 3 bases, and 11 bases lay in between. The CDR3 has 13 amino acids. The V gene's germline CDR1 is LNHDA and CDR2 SQIVND (reference sequence). The CDR3 DNA sequence: TGTGCCAGTAAAGGGGAGTGGACAGATACGCAGTATTTT. It specifies CASKGEWTDTQYF.

This chain connects TRBV7-8 to TRBJ2-6, with unresolved D. Germline CDR1 is SGHVS and CDR2 is FQNEAQ. V was trimmed by 1 base and J by 1 base, leaving 11 bases between them. The CDR3 spans 17 residues. The CDR3 DNA sequence: TGTGCCAGCAGCTTAGAAGCAGTTAGTTCTGGGGCCAACGTCCTGACTTTC. It specifies CASSLEAVSSGANVLTF.

This clone was seen a few times. At the DNA level, this CDR3 is encoded by other sequences in the same sample as well. V usage is TRBV29-1 and J usage is TRBJ1-2; D is undetermined. Germline V gene sequence: CDR1 SQVTM, CDR2 ANQGSEA. CDR3 length equals 12 residues. V lost 4 bases and J 5 bases, leaving 11 bases between the germline ends. This CDR3 reads CSVGGGSYGYTF. The CDR3 DNA reads TGCAGCGTTGGGGGTGGGAGTTATGGCTACACCTTC.